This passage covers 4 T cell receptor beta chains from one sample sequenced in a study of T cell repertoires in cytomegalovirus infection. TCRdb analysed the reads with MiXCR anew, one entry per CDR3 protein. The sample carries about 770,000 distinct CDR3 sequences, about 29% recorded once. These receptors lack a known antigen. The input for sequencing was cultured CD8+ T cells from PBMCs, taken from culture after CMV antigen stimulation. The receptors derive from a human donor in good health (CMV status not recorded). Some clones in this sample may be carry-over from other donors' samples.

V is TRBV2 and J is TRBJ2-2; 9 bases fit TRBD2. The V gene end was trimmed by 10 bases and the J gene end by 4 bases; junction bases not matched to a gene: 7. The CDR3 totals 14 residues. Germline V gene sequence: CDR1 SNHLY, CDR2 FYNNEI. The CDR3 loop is CATFSGGRTGELFF. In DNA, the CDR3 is TGTGCCACCTTTAGCGGGGGCCGCACCGGGGAGCTGTTTTTT. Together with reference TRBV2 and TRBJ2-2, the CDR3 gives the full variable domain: EPEVTQTPSHQVTQMGQEVILRCVPISNHLYFYWYRQILGQKVEFLVSFYNNEISEKSEIFDDQFSVERPDGSNFTLKIRSTKLEDSAMYFCATFSGGRTGELFFGEGSRLTVL.

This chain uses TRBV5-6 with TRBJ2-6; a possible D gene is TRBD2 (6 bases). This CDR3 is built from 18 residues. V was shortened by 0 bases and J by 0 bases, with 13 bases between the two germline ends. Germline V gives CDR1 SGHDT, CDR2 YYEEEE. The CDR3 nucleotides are TGTGCCAGCAGCTTGGAGGAGGGACCGCACTCTGGGGCCAACGTCCTGACTTTC. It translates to CASSLEEGPHSGANVLTF.

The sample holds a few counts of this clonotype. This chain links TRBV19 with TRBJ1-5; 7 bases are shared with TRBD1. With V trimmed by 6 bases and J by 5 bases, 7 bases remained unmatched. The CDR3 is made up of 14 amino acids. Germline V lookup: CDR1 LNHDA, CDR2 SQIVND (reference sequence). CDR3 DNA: TGTGCCAGTAGCACCTGGACAGGTCATCAGCCCCAGCATTTT. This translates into CASSTWTGHQPQHF.

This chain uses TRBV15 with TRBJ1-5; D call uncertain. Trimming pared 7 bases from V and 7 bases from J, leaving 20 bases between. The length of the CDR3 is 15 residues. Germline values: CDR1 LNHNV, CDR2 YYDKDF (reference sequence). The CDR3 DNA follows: TGTGCCACCACCCTGGGTCTCTCCCAGACGCAGCCCCAGCATTTT. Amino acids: CATTLGLSQTQPQHF.